This T cell receptor (beta chain) is drawn from a study of long-term antiretroviral therapy in people with HIV. At the level of the study: When the earliest samples were collected, ART was typically delayed until CD4 counts fell. General study results and limits: Following ART, diversity rose but still fell short of transplant donor controls. Repertoire dominance by clones expanded before ART was seen at all time points.

V was clipped by 3 bases and J by 6 bases, with 5 bases between them. The germline V gene encodes CDR1 SNHLY and CDR2 FYNNEI. There are 11 residues in the CDR3. Specimens held about 0.9-10 million cryopreserved PBMC prior to DNA extraction. The assay used was immunoSEQ (version v3.0), run at survey level. Sequencing used immunoSEQ multiplex PCR; TCRdb keeps in-frame clones, though not all of them. The table lists approximately 24,000 clones, over 85% of them singletons. Notes on this clone: Antigen specificity is unknown.

This TCR was sampled from a woman between 50 and 59 years old with HIV. The sequences come from unsorted PBMCs, collected about 4.7 years after starting antiretroviral therapy. The V call is TRBV2, the J call TRBJ2-5; D gene ambiguous. DNA of the CDR3: TGTGCCAGCAGTGATTTGAAGACCCAGTACTTC. Residues: CASSDLKTQYF.